This T cell receptor (beta chain) derives from a study of cytomegalovirus exposure and HLA in healthy donors. With 60 Vbeta and 13 Jbeta primers, the PCR was carried out. Assay used: immunoSEQ multiplex PCR; TCRdb lists only in-frame clones, some missing. The sample includes tens of thousands of clones. In the case of this clone: What it binds is unknown.

The CDR3 runs 11 residues. Germline V gene data show CDR1 as DFQATT and CDR2 as SNEGSKA (reference sequence). V gave up 1 base and J gave up 5 bases, with 5 bases separating them. Study-level findings and limits: Using the classifier, cytomegalovirus status was reportedly diagnosed with high specificity and sensitivity.

This sequence was found in a woman aged 40 to 50 in good health and CMV-seropositive. Source material: PBMCs. The chain combines TRBV20-1 with TRBJ1-1; D is unclear. CDR3 coding DNA: TGCAGTGCTAGAGGAGGGACTGAAGCTTTCTTT. Its translation: CSARGGTEAFF.